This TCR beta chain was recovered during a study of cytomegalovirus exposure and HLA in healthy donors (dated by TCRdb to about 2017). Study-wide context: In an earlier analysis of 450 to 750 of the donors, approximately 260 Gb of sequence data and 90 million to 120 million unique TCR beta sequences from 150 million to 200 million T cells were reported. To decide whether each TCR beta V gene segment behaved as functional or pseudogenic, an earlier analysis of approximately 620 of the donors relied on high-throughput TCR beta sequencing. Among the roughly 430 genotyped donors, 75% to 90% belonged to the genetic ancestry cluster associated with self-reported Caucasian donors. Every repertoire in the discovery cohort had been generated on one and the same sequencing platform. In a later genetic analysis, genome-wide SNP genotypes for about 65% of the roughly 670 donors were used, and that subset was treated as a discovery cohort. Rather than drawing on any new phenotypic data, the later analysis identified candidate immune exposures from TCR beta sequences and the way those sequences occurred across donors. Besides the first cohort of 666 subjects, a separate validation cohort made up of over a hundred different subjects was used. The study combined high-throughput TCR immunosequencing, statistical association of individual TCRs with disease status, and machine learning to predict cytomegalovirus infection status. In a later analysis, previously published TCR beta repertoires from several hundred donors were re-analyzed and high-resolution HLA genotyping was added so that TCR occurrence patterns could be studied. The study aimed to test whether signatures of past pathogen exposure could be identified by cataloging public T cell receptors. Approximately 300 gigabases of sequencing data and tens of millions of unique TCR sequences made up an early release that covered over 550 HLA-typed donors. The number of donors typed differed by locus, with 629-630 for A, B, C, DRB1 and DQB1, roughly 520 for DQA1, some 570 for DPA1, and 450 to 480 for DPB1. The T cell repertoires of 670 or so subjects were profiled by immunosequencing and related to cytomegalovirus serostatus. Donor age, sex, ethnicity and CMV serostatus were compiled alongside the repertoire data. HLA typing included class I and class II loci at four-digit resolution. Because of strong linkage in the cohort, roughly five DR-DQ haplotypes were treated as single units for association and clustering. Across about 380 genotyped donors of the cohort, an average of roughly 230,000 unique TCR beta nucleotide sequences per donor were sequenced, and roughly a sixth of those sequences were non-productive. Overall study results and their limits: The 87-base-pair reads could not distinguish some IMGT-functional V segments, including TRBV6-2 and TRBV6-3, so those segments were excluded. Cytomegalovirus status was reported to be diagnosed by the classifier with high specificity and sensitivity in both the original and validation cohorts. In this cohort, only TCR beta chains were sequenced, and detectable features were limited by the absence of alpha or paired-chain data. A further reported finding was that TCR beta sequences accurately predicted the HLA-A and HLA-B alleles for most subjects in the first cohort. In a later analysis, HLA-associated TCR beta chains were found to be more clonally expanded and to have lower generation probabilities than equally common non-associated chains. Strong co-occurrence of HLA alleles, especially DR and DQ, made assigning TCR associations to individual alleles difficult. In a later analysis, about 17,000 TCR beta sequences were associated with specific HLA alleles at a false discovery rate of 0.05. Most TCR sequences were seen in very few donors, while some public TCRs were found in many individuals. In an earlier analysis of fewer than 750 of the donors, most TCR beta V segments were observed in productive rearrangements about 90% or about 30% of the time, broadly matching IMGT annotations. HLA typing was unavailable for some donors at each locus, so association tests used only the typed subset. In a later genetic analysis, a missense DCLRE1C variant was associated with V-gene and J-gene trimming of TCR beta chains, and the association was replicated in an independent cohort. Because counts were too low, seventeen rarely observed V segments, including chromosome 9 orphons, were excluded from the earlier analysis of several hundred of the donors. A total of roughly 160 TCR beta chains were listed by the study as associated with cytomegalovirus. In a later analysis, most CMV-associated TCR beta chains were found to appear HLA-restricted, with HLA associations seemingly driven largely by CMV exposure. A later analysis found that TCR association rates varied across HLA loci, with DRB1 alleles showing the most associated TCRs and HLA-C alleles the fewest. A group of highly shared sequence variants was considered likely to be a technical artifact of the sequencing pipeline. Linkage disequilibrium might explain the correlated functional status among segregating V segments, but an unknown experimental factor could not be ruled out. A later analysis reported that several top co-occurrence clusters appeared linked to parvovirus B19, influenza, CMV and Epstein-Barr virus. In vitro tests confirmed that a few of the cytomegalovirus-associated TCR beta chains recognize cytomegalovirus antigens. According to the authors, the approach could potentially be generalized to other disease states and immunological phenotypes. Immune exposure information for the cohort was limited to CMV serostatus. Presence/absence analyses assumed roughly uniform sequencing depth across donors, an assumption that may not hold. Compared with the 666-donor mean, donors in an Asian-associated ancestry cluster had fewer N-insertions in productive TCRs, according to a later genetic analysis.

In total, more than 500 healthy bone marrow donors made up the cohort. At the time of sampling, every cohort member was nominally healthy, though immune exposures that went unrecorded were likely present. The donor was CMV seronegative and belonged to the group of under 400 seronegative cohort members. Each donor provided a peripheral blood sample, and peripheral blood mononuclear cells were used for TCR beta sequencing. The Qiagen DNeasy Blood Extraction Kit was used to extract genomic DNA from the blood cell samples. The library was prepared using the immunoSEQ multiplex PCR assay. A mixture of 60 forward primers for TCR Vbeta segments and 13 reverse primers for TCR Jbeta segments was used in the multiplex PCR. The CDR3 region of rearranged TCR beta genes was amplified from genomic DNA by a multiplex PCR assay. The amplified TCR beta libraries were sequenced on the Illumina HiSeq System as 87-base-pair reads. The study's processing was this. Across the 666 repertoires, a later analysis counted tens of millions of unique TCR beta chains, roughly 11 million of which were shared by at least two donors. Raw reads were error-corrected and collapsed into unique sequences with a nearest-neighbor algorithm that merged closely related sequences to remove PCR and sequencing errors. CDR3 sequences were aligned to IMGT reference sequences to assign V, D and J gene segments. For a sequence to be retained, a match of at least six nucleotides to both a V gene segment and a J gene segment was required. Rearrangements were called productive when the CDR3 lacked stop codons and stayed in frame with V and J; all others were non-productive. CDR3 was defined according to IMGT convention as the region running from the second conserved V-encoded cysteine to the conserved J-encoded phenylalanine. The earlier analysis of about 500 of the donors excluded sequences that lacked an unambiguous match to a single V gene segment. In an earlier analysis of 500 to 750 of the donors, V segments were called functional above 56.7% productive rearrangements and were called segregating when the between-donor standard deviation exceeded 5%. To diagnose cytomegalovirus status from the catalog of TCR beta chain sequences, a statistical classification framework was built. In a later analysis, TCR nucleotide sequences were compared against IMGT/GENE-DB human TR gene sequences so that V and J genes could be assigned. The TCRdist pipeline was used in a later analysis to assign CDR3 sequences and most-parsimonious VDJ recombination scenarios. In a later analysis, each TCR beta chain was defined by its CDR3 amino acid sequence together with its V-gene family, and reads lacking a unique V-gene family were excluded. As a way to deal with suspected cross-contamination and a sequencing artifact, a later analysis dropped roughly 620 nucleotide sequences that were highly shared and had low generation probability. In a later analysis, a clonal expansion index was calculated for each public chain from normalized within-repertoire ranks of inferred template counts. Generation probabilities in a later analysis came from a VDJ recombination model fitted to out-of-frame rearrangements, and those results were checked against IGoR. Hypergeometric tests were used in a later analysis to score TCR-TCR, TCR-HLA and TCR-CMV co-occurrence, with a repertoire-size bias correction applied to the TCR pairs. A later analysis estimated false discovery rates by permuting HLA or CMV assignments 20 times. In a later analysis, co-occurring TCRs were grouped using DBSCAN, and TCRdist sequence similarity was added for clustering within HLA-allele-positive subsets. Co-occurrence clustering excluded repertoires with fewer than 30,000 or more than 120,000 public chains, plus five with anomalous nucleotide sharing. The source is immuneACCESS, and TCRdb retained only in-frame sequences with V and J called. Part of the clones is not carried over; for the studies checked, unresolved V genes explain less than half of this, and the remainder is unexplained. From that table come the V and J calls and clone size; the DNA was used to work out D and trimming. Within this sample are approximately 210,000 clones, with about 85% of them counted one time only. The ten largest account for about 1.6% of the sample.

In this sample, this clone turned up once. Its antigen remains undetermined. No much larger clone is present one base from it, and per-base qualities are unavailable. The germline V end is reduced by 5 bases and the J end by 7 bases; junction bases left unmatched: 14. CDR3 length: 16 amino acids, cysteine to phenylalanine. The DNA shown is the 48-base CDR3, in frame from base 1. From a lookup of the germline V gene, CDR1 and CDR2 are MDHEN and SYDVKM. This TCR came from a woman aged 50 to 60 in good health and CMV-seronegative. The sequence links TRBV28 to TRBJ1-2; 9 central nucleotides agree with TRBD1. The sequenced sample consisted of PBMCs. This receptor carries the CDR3 CASSDGTGILRGGYTF. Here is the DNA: TGTGCCAGCAGTGACGGGACAGGGATCCTACGAGGTGGCTACACCTTC.